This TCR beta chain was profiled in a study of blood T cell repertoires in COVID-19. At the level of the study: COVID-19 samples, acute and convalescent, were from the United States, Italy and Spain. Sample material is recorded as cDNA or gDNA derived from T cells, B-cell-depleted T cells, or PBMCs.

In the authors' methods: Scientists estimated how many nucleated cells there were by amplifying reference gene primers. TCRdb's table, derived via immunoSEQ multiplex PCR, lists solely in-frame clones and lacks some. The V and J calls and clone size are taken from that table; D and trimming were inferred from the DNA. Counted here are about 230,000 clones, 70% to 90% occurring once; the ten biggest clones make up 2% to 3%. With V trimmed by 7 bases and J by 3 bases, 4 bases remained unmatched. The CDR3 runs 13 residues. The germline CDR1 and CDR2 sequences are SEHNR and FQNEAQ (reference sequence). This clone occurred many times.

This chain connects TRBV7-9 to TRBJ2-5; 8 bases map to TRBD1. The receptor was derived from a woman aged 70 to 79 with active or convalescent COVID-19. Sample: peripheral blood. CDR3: CASTRTGKETQYF. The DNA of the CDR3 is TGTGCCAGCACCAGGACAGGGAAAGAGACCCAGTACTTC.